The 22 T cell receptor beta chains reported below all come from one sample, sequenced in a study of shared clonotypes between healthy human individuals (dated by TCRdb to 2019 to 2021). CD8 naive samples consisted of CD45RO-negative cells that were positively selected for CCR7, yielding a CD45RA+CCR7+ population without TemRA cells. The library was produced with the immunoSEQ multiplex PCR assay. In its TCRdb copy, this immuneACCESS table keeps in-frame sequences only and misses some clones. Where compared with another copy, unresolved V genes explain less than half of these, and the others have no known cause. This sample gives some 2,000,000 clones in total; approximately 95% of them show up just once. 0.9% to 1.3% of the sample comes from the top ten. The sequenced sample was naive CD8+ T cells sorted from blood. According to the study, the label for this sample's cell subset or site signals: CD45RA+CCR7+. The source of these receptors is a man between 18 and 35 years old in good health.

CDR3: CASSLMGAEAFF. The CDR3, as DNA: TGTGCCAGCAGTCTCATGGGGGCTGAAGCTTTCTTT. The chain uses TRBV6-6 and TRBJ1-1; possible D gene TRBD1, 5 bases. Looked up from germline, CDR1 is MNHNY and CDR2 is SVGAGI (reference sequence). The CDR3 extends over 12 amino acids. The V end lost 5 bases, the J end lost 6 bases, and 10 bases lay between the germline ends.

The rearrangement joins TRBV7-9 to TRBJ1-1; TRBD1 matches at 7 bases. V trimming: 4 bases; J trimming: 1 base; junction bases outside the gene matches: 6. Germline V gene lookup returns CDR1 SEHNR and CDR2 FQNEAQ (reference sequence). There are 15 residues in the CDR3. CDR3 in amino acids: CASSSSGTANTEAFF. CDR3 DNA sequence: TGTGCCAGCAGCTCCTCCGGGACAGCGAACACTGAAGCTTTCTTT.

The rearrangement joins TRBV7-8 to TRBJ2-1, with unresolved D. V lost 8 bases to trimming and J lost 4 bases, with 18 bases between them. The CDR3 consists of 15 residues. Germline-derived CDR1 and CDR2 are SGHVS and FQNEAQ. The CDR3 loop is CASGVMASRYNEQFF. CDR3 in DNA: TGTGCCAGCGGGGTTATGGCTAGTCGATACAATGAGCAGTTCTTC.

The V gene is TRBV4-1, the J gene TRBJ2-7; TRBD2 agrees at 13 bases. The trim removed 3 bases at V and 5 bases at J, leaving 4 bases unmatched. In germline, CDR1 is MGHRA, CDR2 YSYEKL. The CDR3 contains 15 residues. The CDR3 DNA reads TGCGCCAGCAGCCAGAGACTAGCGGGGGGCCACGAGCAGTACTTC. This sequence encodes CASSQRLAGGHEQYF.

This clone showed up just once. J is TRBJ2-7 and V is TRBV5-6; D call uncertain. The germline gives CDR1 SGHDT, CDR2 YYEEEE. Trimming cost V 0 bases and J 5 bases, with 12 bases left between them. This CDR3 contains 14 residues. In DNA, the CDR3 is TGTGCCAGCAGCTTGGAGCCGGGTCGACACGAGCAGTACTTC. It is translated as CASSLEPGRHEQYF.

The V gene is TRBV6-6, the J gene TRBJ2-7; 8 nucleotides align to TRBD2. The CDR3 has 15 residues. The V gene's germline CDR1 is MNHNY and CDR2 SVGAGI (reference sequence). V gave up 3 bases and J gave up 4 bases; unmatched junction bases: 8. The CDR3 protein is CASSYQGGRTYEQYF. As DNA, the CDR3 is TGTGCCAGCAGTTATCAGGGCGGGAGGACGTACGAGCAGTACTTC.

Comment on this clone: The identical CDR3 is also encoded by other nucleotide sequences in the sample. The chain links TRBV27 to TRBJ2-1; 8 bases align to TRBD1. The CDR3 runs 13 residues. CDR1 and CDR2 from the germline V gene are MNHEY and SMNVEV (reference sequence). Losses at the gene ends were 2 bases for V and 8 bases for J; bases not matched to a gene: 2. The CDR3 loop is CASSLRQGYEQFF. The CDR3 DNA reads as TGTGCCAGCAGTTTACGACAGGGGTATGAGCAGTTCTTC.

The chain couples TRBV30 to TRBJ1-4; D not certain. This CDR3 region has 11 residues. Germline V gene data show CDR1 as GTSNPN and CDR2 as SVGIG (reference sequence). Trimming removed 3 bases at V and 8 bases at J, with 7 bases between. The DNA of the CDR3 is TGTGCCTGGAGCGAAACAGAAAAACTGTTTTTT. Translated: CAWSETEKLFF.

This chain joins TRBV19 and TRBJ2-3; D unresolved. V was trimmed by 5 bases and J by 0 bases, leaving 6 bases between them. The CDR3 runs 13 residues. Germline V CDR1 and CDR2: LNHDA, SQIVND (reference sequence). The CDR3 protein is CASSGKSTDTQYF. CDR3 coding DNA: TGTGCCAGTAGTGGCAAGAGCACAGATACGCAGTATTTT.

The rearrangement links TRBV6-5 to TRBJ2-1; possible D gene TRBD2, 6 bases. The CDR3 consists of 15 residues. CDR1 and CDR2 from the germline V gene are MNHEY and SVGAGI. Trimming cost V 4 bases and J 4 bases, with 14 bases left between them. The CDR3 coding sequence is TGTGCCAGCAGTTTTTCCGGGACTCCGTACAATGAGCAGTTCTTC. The encoded protein is CASSFSGTPYNEQFF.

The CDR3, as DNA: TGTGCCAGTAGTATAGAGGGACTAGCGGGAGGTTCCTACAATGAGCAGTTCTTC. As protein: CASSIEGLAGGSYNEQFF. V gene TRBV19 combines with J gene TRBJ2-1; 15 bases align to TRBD2. The J segment lost 1 base and the V segment lost 0 bases, leaving 1 base of the junction unmatched. CDR1 LNHDA and CDR2 SQIVND come from the germline V gene (reference sequence). This CDR3 comprises 18 residues.

This clone has just one count. The rearrangement links TRBV4-3 to TRBJ1-1; D call uncertain. CDR3 length: 16 amino acids. The V and J ends lost 1 base and 0 bases respectively, with 12 bases between them. Germline assignment: CDR1 LGHNA and CDR2 YSLEER. The CDR3 region is CASSQGLGLLNTEAFF. The CDR3 nucleotides are TGCGCCAGCAGCCAAGGACTAGGCCTACTGAACACTGAAGCTTTCTTT.

J is TRBJ2-7 and V is TRBV11-2; D is uncertain. Trimming stripped 1 base from V and 6 bases from J, with 7 bases between. The CDR3 is 12 amino acids. CDR1 SGHAT and CDR2 FQNNGV come from the germline V gene. CDR3 coding DNA: TGTGCCAGCAGCTTAGTAGAAGTCGAGCAGTACTTC. Its protein product is CASSLVEVEQYF.

V gene TRBV27 combines with J gene TRBJ2-1; D possibly corresponds to TRBD2 (5 bases). The V end was cut by 2 bases, the J end by 6 bases, with 8 bases between. The CDR3 consists of 13 residues. From germline, CDR1 is MNHEY and CDR2 SMNVEV (reference sequence). The CDR3 DNA reads as TGTGCCAGCAGTTTAGAGGGATTCAATGAGCAGTTCTTC. It is translated as CASSLEGFNEQFF.

The chain is built from TRBV9 and TRBJ2-2, with 8 positions matching TRBD2. The CDR3 covers 16 residues. Losses at the gene ends were 3 bases for V and 5 bases for J; bases not matched to a gene: 9. Germline loops: CDR1 SGDLS, CDR2 YYNGEE. CDR3 nucleotides: TGTGCCAGCAGCGCACAGCGGGAGTTCATGACCGGGGAGCTGTTTTTT. This encodes CASSAQREFMTGELFF.

CDR3 sequence (DNA): TGTGCCAGCAGCGACAGCCCGGTCGGGCATGGCTACACCTTC. Its protein product is CASSDSPVGHGYTF. The chain uses TRBV6-4 and TRBJ1-2, with a weak D call TRBD1 (5 bases). The CDR3 covers 14 residues. The V gene's germline CDR1 is MRHNA and CDR2 SNTAGT. The V and J ends lost 6 bases and 6 bases respectively, with 17 bases between them.

This rearrangement joins TRBV5-6 to TRBJ1-2, with 9 bases lining up with TRBD1. This CDR3 spans 14 amino acids. V shed 4 bases, J shed 6 bases, and the junction held 7 bases outside the gene matches. Germline CDR1 reads SGHDT; CDR2 reads YYEEEE. This chain's CDR3 is CASSLKGTGNGYTF. Written as DNA, the CDR3 is TGTGCCAGCAGCCTGAAGGGGACAGGGAATGGCTACACCTTC.

The J gene is TRBJ2-2, the V gene TRBV11-2; tentative D call: TRBD2 (5 bases). Trimming stripped 0 bases from V and 6 bases from J, with 14 bases between. The germline V gene encodes CDR1 SGHAT and CDR2 FQNNGV. This CDR3 has 16 residues. As DNA, the CDR3 is TGTGCCAGCAGCTTAGAAGGGTTCCGGAGGTCCGGGGAGCTGTTTTTT. This translates into CASSLEGFRRSGELFF.

The chain carries TRBV7-9 and TRBJ2-3; unclear D gene. The V and J ends lost 4 bases and 7 bases respectively, with 9 bases between them. The germline V gene has CDR1 SEHNR and CDR2 FQNEAQ (reference sequence). The CDR3 spans 12 residues. In DNA form, the CDR3 reads TGTGCCAGCAGCTCCCCGGAATATACGCAGTATTTT. Translation gives CASSSPEYTQYF.

The V call is TRBV6-6, the J call TRBJ2-7; possible D gene TRBD2, 5 bases. V shed 7 bases and J shed 5 bases, with 21 bases lying between them. Germline assignment: CDR1 MNHNY and CDR2 SVGAGI (reference sequence). The CDR3 is 15 residues long. The CDR3 loop reads CASKTGRASRNEQYF. The CDR3 nucleotides read TGTGCCAGCAAAACCGGGCGGGCTAGCCGGAACGAGCAGTACTTC.

In the case of this clone: Other nucleotide sequences from this sample produce the same CDR3. The chain joins TRBV4-3 to TRBJ2-5; D gene uncertain. Per germline, CDR1 LGHNA and CDR2 YSLEER. The CDR3 is 14 amino acids. Between the trimmed V and J ends, which lost 0 bases and 1 base, there was a span of 6 bases. The CDR3 nucleotides are TGCGCCAGCAGCCAAGATTGGGGCCAAGAGACCCAGTACTTC. Translation gives CASSQDWGQETQYF.

This clone was observed a few times. The chain couples TRBV27 to TRBJ1-6; D gene unclear. The CDR3 is 13 residues long. V shed 6 bases and J shed 6 bases, with 9 bases lying between them. Germline lookup yields CDR1 MNHEY and CDR2 SMNVEV (reference sequence). For the CDR3, the DNA is TGTGCCAGCAGGATTGAATTTAATTCACCCCTCCACTTT. Amino acid sequence: CASRIEFNSPLHF.